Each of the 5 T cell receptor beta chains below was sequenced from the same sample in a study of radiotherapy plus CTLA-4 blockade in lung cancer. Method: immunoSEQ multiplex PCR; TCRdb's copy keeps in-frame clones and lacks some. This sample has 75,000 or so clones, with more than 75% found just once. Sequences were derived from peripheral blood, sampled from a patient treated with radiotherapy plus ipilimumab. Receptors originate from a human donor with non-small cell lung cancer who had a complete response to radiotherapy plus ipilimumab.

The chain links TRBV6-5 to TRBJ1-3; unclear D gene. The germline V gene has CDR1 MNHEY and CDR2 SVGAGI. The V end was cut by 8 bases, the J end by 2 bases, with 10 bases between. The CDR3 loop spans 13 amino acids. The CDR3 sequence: CASWETAGNTIYF. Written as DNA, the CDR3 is TGTGCCAGCTGGGAGACTGCTGGAAACACCATATATTTT.

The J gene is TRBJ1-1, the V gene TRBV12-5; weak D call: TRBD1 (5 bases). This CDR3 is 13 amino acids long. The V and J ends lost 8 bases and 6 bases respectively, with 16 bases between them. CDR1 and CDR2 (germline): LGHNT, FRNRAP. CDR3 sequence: CASSVGREAEAFF. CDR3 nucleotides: TGTGCTAGTTCTGTAGGCAGGGAGGCTGAAGCTTTCTTT.

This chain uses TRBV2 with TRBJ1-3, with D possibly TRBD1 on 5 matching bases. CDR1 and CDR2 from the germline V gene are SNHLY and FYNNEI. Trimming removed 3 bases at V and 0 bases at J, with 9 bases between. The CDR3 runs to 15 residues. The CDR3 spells CASSDGAHSGNTIYF. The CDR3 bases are TGTGCCAGCAGTGATGGGGCTCACTCTGGAAACACCATATATTTT.

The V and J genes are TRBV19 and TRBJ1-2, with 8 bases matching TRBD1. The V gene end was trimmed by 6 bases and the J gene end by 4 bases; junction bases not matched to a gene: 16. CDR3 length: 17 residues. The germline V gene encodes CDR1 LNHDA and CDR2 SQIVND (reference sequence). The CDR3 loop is CASSIHHVQGEVYGYTF. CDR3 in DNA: TGTGCCAGTAGCATCCACCATGTACAGGGGGAGGTCTATGGCTACACCTTC.

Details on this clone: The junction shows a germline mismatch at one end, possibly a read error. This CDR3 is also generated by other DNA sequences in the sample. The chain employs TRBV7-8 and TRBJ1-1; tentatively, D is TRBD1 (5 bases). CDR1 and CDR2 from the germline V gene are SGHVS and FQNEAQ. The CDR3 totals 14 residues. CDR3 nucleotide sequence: TGTGCCAGCAGTTTAGGAATGGGGGACACTGAAGCTTTCTTT. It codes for CASSLGMGDTEAFF.